This T cell receptor beta chain was captured by sequencing in a study of stem cell transplantation in POMP-related autoinflammatory disease (dated by TCRdb to about 2021). About the full investigation: According to the study's hypothesis, the TRB repertoire gets skewed because defective thymoproteasomes impair MHC class I-dependent CD8+ T-cell differentiation and positive selection. Before transplant, patients showed CD4+ naive T-cell skewing, low CD8+ T-cell proportions, and reduced T-cell cytokine secretion. To find out how POMP deficiency affects T-cell receptor beta repertoire diversity and CDR3 characteristics, high-throughput TRB sequencing was used. Study-wide conclusions, independent of this receptor: Across all analyzed T-cell subsets, PRAID patients tended toward lower TRB diversity and higher clonality. PRAID patients showed a restricted number of unique TRB V-J gene pairings. Statistical significance for the trend toward lower diversity and increased clonality in PRAID patients was reached only for regulatory T cells.

The sample's time point label is to be understood as: before hematopoietic stem cell transplant. PRAID was a condition in which autoinflammation came alongside prominent immunodeficiency. Before TRB sequencing, T-cell subsets (conventional T cells, CD8+ T cells, regulatory T cells, T follicular helper cells) were sorted. For this clone: The antigen it recognizes is unknown. Nothing much larger sits one base from this clone, and base qualities are not available.

Libraries were prepared through the immunoSEQ multiplex PCR assay. The authors' analysis ran thus. Shannon entropy, which takes clonal size distribution into account, was used to quantify repertoire diversity. The Gini-Simpson index (Simpson_1-D) was used to measure inequality of clonotype distribution. What TCRdb holds here is the immuneACCESS table cut down to in-frame rearrangements. Part of the clones is not present; checked against another copy, under half of the missing clones reflect an unresolved V gene, and the others are unexplained. V and J calls and clone size are copied from that table; D and trimming were computed from the DNA. Within this sample are under 11,000 clones, with more than 85% of them counted one time only. The biggest ten clones account for about half of the sample. Via the germline V gene, CDR1 is MDHEN and CDR2 SYDVKM. Measured from the cysteine to the phenylalanine, the CDR3 is 19 residues long. Here the CDR3 DNA is all that survives: 57 bases in frame from base 1. V and J are trimmed by 0 bases and 3 bases, and the gene matches miss 14 bases of the junction.

The starting material was CD8+ T cells from PBMCs, obtained before stem cell transplantation. This clonotype was sampled from a human donor with POMP-related autoinflammation and immune dysregulation (PRAID). Recombination linked TRBV28 to TRBJ2-3; 8 bases in the junction line up with TRBD2. The CDR3 has the sequence CASSLWGTPPGGATDTQYF. In nucleotide form, the sequence is TGTGCCAGCAGTTTATGGGGGACCCCGCCGGGGGGGGCAACAGATACGCAGTATTTT.